This entry lists 4 T cell receptor beta chains sequenced from one sample in a study of cytomegalovirus exposure and HLA in healthy donors (dated by TCRdb to 2017 to 2019). Libraries were built with the immunoSEQ multiplex PCR assay. For the multiplex PCR, a mixture combining 60 forward primers for TCR Vbeta segments and 13 reverse primers for TCR Jbeta segments was used. TCRdb limited this immuneACCESS table to in-frame rearrangements with V and J called. A share of clones is missing; checked studies link under half to unresolved V genes, and the rest is unexplained. The sample table holds some 150,000 clones, of which around three quarters were seen once. About 3.8% of the sample is held by the ten biggest clonotypes. The material sequenced was PBMCs. The receptors stem from a man aged 25 to 45 in good health and CMV-seropositive.

The rearrangement links TRBV27 to TRBJ1-2; 8 bases line up with TRBD1. Losses at the gene ends were 4 bases for V and 3 bases for J; bases not matched to a gene: 4. CDR1 is MNHEY and CDR2 is SMNVEV in the germline V gene (reference sequence). The CDR3 contains 14 residues. CDR3: CASSSQTGDYGYTF. The DNA for the CDR3 is TGTGCCAGCAGTTCGCAGACAGGGGACTATGGCTACACCTTC.

The sample holds a few counts of this clone. The chain links TRBV2 to TRBJ1-4; possibly TRBD1 for D (6 bases). V was cut by 5 bases and J by 8 bases, with 18 bases left in between. CDR3 size: 15 residues. Germline V gene lookup returns CDR1 SNHLY and CDR2 FYNNEI. CDR3 nucleotide sequence: TGTGCCAGCAGTAGAGGGCCAGGGGAGAACGAAAAACTGTTTTTT. Its protein product is CASSRGPGENEKLFF.

The rearrangement uses TRBV6-1 and TRBJ1-6; D ambiguous. Germline CDR1 and CDR2: MNHNS and SASEGT. The CDR3 runs 14 residues. V was clipped by 5 bases and J by 11 bases, with 16 bases between them. CDR3 sequence: CASSTDGPGAPLHF. CDR3 sequence (DNA): TGTGCCAGCAGTACTGACGGCCCCGGGGCACCCCTCCACTTT.

This clone is a singleton in its sample. This sequence joins TRBV7-9 and TRBJ2-2; no clear D gene. The CDR3 runs to 12 residues. Germline CDR1 is SEHNR and CDR2 is FQNEAQ (reference sequence). V was trimmed by 2 bases and J by 12 bases, leaving 10 bases between them. DNA for the CDR3: TGTGCCAGCAGCTTACCCTCCCGTCAGCTGTTTTTT. Translating it yields CASSLPSRQLFF.